The 10 T cell receptor beta chains below all came from one sample that was sequenced in a study of tumor and adjacent non-tumor tissue in lung cancer. The template was RNA from unsorted bulk tissue. TCRbeta libraries were built with three rounds of nested PCR, modified from ARM-PCR. In TCRdb, the multiplex PCR reads were re-called with MiXCR into one record per CDR3 protein. The table records around 99,000 distinct CDR3 sequences, 75% of them present only once. Sequencing input: lung tumor tissue. These receptors were obtained from a woman aged 55-70 years with non-small cell lung cancer.

In the case of this clonotype: At one boundary the junction diverges from the germline segment, which might be a read error. The chain links TRBV10-1 to TRBJ2-3; 7 nucleotides line up with TRBD2. CDR1 WNHNN and CDR2 SYGVQD come from the germline V gene (reference sequence). The CDR3 is 17 amino acids. In DNA form, the CDR3 reads TGCGCCAGCAGTGAGTCCAATAGCGTGAGGAGCGGGGATATGCAGTATTTT. As protein: CASSESNSVRSGDMQYF.

In the case of this clonotype: Just one base apart from a much larger clone, this may be a read error. The V and J genes are TRBV6-1 and TRBJ2-5; the match to TRBD2 covers 14 bases. The length of the CDR3 is 15 residues. Germline-derived CDR1 and CDR2 are MNHNS and SASEGT. Here the CDR3 reads CVSQTSGGVSETQYF. In DNA form, the CDR3 reads TGTGTCAGCCAGACTAGCGGGGGGGTCTCGGAGACCCAGTACTTC.

The J gene is TRBJ2-2, the V gene TRBV10-1; D may be TRBD2 (5 bases). Germline V gives CDR1 WNHNN, CDR2 SYGVQD (reference sequence). The CDR3 loop spans 13 amino acids. The V end lost 3 bases, the J end lost 8 bases, and 10 bases lay between the germline ends. In nucleotides, the CDR3 is TGCGCCAGCAGTGACTCGGAGGCAGGGGAGCTGTTTTTT. Translation: CASSDSEAGELFF.

Notes on this clonotype: An end of the junction differs from the germline gene, which may be a read error. V gene TRBV11-1 combines with J gene TRBJ2-1, with 8 bases identical to TRBD1. Germline V gives CDR1 SGHAT, CDR2 FQDESV (reference sequence). The CDR3 has 15 residues. The CDR3 DNA reads as TGTGTCAGCAGCTTATTCGGGACAGGTTTCAATGAGCAGATCTTC. Its translation is CVSSLFGTGFNEQIF.

This clonotype was recorded once. At one end the junction does not follow the germline gene, possibly because of a read error. The gene calls are TRBV28 and TRBJ2-3, with D unresolved. The CDR3 runs to 11 residues. Germline assignment: CDR1 MDHEN and CDR2 SYDVKM. Here the CDR3 DNA reads TGTGCCAGCAGTTGCACGGATACGCAGTATTTT. Its protein is CASSCTDTQYF.

Comment on this clonotype: Mismatch with germline at one junction end may stem from a read error. The genes are TRBV28 and TRBJ1-5; D remains ambiguous. The CDR3 spans 13 residues. In germline, CDR1 is MDHEN, CDR2 SYDVKM. In DNA form, the CDR3 reads TGTGCCAGCAATTGGTTTAGCGATCAGCGCCAGCATTTC. This translates into CASNWFSDQRQHF.

On this clonotype itself: A junction end diverges from the germline sequence, so it may reflect a read error. V gene TRBV12-3 or TRBV12-4 combines with J gene TRBJ2-1; TRBD2 is a possible D gene (5 bases). This CDR3 region has 12 residues. DNA of the CDR3: TGTACCAGCAAACTAGAGTATGATGAGCAGTTCTTC. As protein: CTSKLEYDEQFF.

On this clonotype itself: This may be a read error: a much more frequent sequence differs by one nucleotide. The rearrangement joins TRBV4-2 to TRBJ1-1; TRBD1 is a possible D gene (5 bases). Germline assignment: CDR1 LGHNA and CDR2 YNFKEQ. V was clipped by 0 bases and J by 8 bases, with 19 bases between them. The CDR3 extends over 16 amino acids. CDR3 loop: CASSQERRDSLGEAFF. DNA for the CDR3: TGTGCCAGCAGCCAAGAAAGGAGGGACTCCCTCGGGGAAGCTTTCTTT.

Concerning this clonotype: The CDR3 end shows no conserved phenylalanine or tryptophan, and so a read error is likely. This chain connects TRBV20-1 to TRBJ2-2, with D maybe TRBD2 (5 bases). The length of the CDR3 is 12 residues. The germline CDR1 and CDR2 sequences are DFQATT and SNEGSKA (reference sequence). CDR3 in amino acids: CSTRSKTGELFS. Written as DNA, the CDR3 is TGCAGTACTAGATCGAAAACCGGGGAGCTGTTTTCT.

About this clonotype itself: A clone one base away is much larger, so this may be a read error. The chain links TRBV12-3 or TRBV12-4 to TRBJ1-1; D remains ambiguous. The CDR3 consists of 11 residues. The V and J ends lost 5 bases and 10 bases respectively, with 11 bases between them. This CDR3 is CASSDRPRAFF. For the CDR3, the DNA is TGTGCCAGCAGTGACCGCCCACGAGCTTTCTTT.